The entry below describes one TCR beta chain. The record originates from a study of cytomegalovirus exposure and HLA in healthy donors. Repertoires were generated with immunoSEQ multiplex PCR, while TCRdb's copy carries only in-frame clones and drops some. Of about 180,000 clones in the sample, approximately 87% were seen once. The ends were cut back, 2 bases at V and 9 bases at J, with 14 bases in the middle. The CDR3 extends over 15 amino acids. Germline CDR1 MNHEY, CDR2 SVGAGI. The chain carries TRBV6-5 and TRBJ1-6; D is unclear. Material: PBMCs. The clonotype was recovered from a woman aged 25 to 45 in good health and CMV-seronegative. The CDR3 sequence: CASSYSSYVRSPLHF. CDR3 coding DNA: TGTGCCAGCAGTTACAGCTCTTACGTCCGTTCACCCCTCCACTTT.